Sequencing of this T cell receptor beta chain was carried out in a study of T-cell memory formation after mild COVID-19. At the level of the study: Largely, TCR clusters stayed within a single donor.

The CDR3 runs 15 residues. Trimming stripped 4 bases from V and 7 bases from J, with 16 bases between. Germline CDR1 is MNHEY and CDR2 is SVGEGT. Study-wide results and caveats: Clones that got smaller from day 15 to 85 had even CD4/CD8, while clones growing later tipped toward CD4+. Researchers found some responding clones in pre-infection memory, a sign that cross-reactive memory joined.

It was 5'RACE with constant-segment primers that produced the TCR alpha and TCR beta cDNA libraries, which carried sample barcodes and UMIs. TCRdb used MiXCR to reprocess the 5' RACE reads, holding one entry per CDR3 protein. The table records more than 350,000 distinct CDR3 sequences, 16% of them present only once. This clonotype was counted only a few times. Its antigen remains unknown. The chain couples TRBV6-2 or TRBV6-3 to TRBJ1-4; D is possibly TRBD1 (5 bases). The specimen sequenced was PBMCs or a T cell subset sorted from them (not recorded which). The source is a man aged 18-30 years who had mild COVID-19 (a few samples of this study predate the infection). Cell type and time point are not known. CDR3 coding DNA: TGTGCCAGCAGTTCGCCCGGGACTTTTGGTGAAAAACTGTTTTTT. Encoded protein: CASSSPGTFGEKLFF.